This T cell receptor (beta chain) stems from a study of T cell repertoires in cytomegalovirus infection. Study context: CMV epitopes, recently identified HLA-C-restricted and well-studied HLA-B-restricted, were used. General observations from the study: Cumulated frequencies of public TCR beta families served to identify carriers of CMV plus the relevant HLA. The ex vivo response was dominated by HLA-C-restricted CMV-specific TCR beta clonotypes.

Note on this clonotype: Its antigen is unidentified.

TCRdb recomputed calls from the reads with MiXCR, one row per CDR3 protein. The sample comprises about 890,000 distinct CDR3 sequences, 30% to 40% of which are singletons, and about 14% rests with the top ten. The CDR3 spans 15 residues. Germline CDR1 KGHSH, CDR2 LQKENI. V was cut by 3 bases and J by 1 base, with 9 bases left in between. V gene TRBV18 combines with J gene TRBJ2-2; tentatively, D is TRBD1 (6 bases). This sequence was found in a human donor in good health (CMV status not recorded). Some clones in this sample may be carry-over from other donors' samples. Sample: cultured CD8+ T cells from PBMCs, taken from culture after CMV antigen stimulation. The CDR3 DNA reads TGTGCCAGCTCACCTCCACAGGGGAACACCGGGGAGCTGTTTTTT. It encodes CASSPPQGNTGELFF.